The rows below give T cell receptor beta chains drawn from one sample of a study of T cell responses to AZD1222 COVID-19 vaccine. Method: immunoSEQ multiplex PCR; TCRdb's copy keeps in-frame clones and lacks some. The table includes about 140,000 clones, roughly 90% detected once. Specimen: peripheral blood, collected on day 0 of AZD1222 vaccination. These receptors were taken from an adult in good health. Each CDR3 is given with its conserved first and last residue. A D gene is named only where the DNA matches it firmly. Only part of the rows carry a size: once, few, many, or a class if the clone is expanded.

size	V	D	J	CDR3	DNA
.	TRBV4-2	.	TRBJ1-2	CASSPRRGRGEGYTF	TGTGCCAGCAGCCCCCGGAGAGGCAGGGGAGAAGGCTACACCTTC
.	TRBV12-3/TRBV12-4	.	TRBJ2-5	CASSLDGWETQYF	TGTGCCAGCAGTTTAGACGGGTGGGAGACCCAGTACTTC
.	TRBV6-1	.	TRBJ2-1	CASSASPGRSYNEQFF	TGTGCCAGCAGTGCCAGTCCCGGCCGATCTTACAATGAGCAGTTCTTC
.	TRBV9	.	TRBJ2-7	CASSDRLGGRQYF	TGTGCCAGCAGCGATCGACTAGGAGGCAGGCAGTACTTC
once	TRBV7-2	.	TRBJ2-5	CASSVGWRGQETQYF	TGTGCCAGCAGCGTCGGTTGGAGGGGCCAAGAGACCCAGTACTTC
.	TRBV24-1	.	TRBJ2-5	CATSGPQETQYF	TGTGCCACCAGTGGCCCCCAAGAGACCCAGTACTTC
.	TRBV19	.	TRBJ2-3	CASSINGGIRFGDTQYF	TGTGCCAGTAGTATAAATGGCGGGATACGATTCGGAGATACGCAGTATTTT
.	TRBV18	.	TRBJ1-2	CASSPAEGRSYTF	TGTGCCAGCTCACCTGCCGAGGGACGAAGCTACACCTTC
.	TRBV15	TRBD1	TRBJ2-7	CATSHHGTGSVEQYF	TGTGCCACCAGCCACCATGGGACAGGGAGTGTCGAGCAGTACTTC
.	TRBV18	TRBD2	TRBJ2-1	CASSLAGTRSNEQFF	TGTGCCAGCTCACTCGCCGGGACTAGAAGCAATGAGCAGTTCTTC
few	TRBV6-2/TRBV6-3	TRBD1	TRBJ2-7	CASSHPGQGTREQYF	TGTGCCAGCAGTCACCCCGGACAGGGGACGAGGGAGCAGTACTTC
.	TRBV19	.	TRBJ2-1	CASSLSSGPRGAALSDNEQFF	TGTGCCAGTAGTTTATCCTCCGGGCCGCGAGGGGCGGCCCTTTCCGACAATGAGCAGTTCTTC
.	TRBV9	.	TRBJ1-3	CASSRGANSGNTIYF	TGTGCCAGCAGCAGAGGGGCGAACTCTGGAAACACCATATATTTT
many	TRBV28	.	TRBJ2-5	CASRDSAGAQETQYF	TGTGCCAGCAGAGACTCGGCAGGGGCCCAAGAGACCCAGTACTTC
.	TRBV6-6	.	TRBJ1-2	CASSYRGYTF	TGTGCCAGCAGTTACCGCGGCTACACCTTC
.	TRBV19	.	TRBJ1-4	CASSIRGAFNEKLFF	TGTGCCAGTAGTATCCGGGGGGCCTTTAATGAAAAACTGTTTTTT
.	TRBV27	TRBD1	TRBJ1-4	CASSRLGTGNEKLFF	TGTGCCAGTTCTCGGCTCGGGACAGGGAATGAAAAACTGTTTTTT
few	TRBV9	.	TRBJ2-2	CASSVTLLGWGSRGTGELFF	TGTGCCAGCAGCGTCACTCTACTGGGGTGGGGAAGTCGAGGCACCGGGGAGCTGTTTTTT
.	TRBV25-1	.	TRBJ2-5	CASSEFRAGPQETQYF	TGTGCCAGCAGTGAATTTCGGGCAGGCCCCCAAGAGACCCAGTACTTC
.	TRBV6-6	.	TRBJ2-7	CASTVNFVYEQYF	TGTGCCAGCACCGTGAACTTCGTTTACGAGCAGTACTTC
.	TRBV4-2	.	TRBJ2-3	CASSQDRDSFMNTQYF	TGTGCCAGCAGCCAAGATAGGGACTCCTTCATGAATACGCAGTATTTT
.	TRBV15	.	TRBJ2-7	CATSSELGELSYEQYF	TGTGCCACCAGCAGCGAGTTAGGGGAGCTATCCTACGAGCAGTACTTC
.	TRBV7-9	.	TRBJ1-2	CASSEGLLYGYTF	TGTGCCAGCAGCGAGGGACTCCTCTATGGCTACACCTTC
once	TRBV5-1	TRBD1	TRBJ1-2	CASSLASRQGRNGYTF	TGCGCCAGCAGCTTGGCCTCTAGACAGGGTCGAAATGGCTACACCTTC
.	TRBV7-2	.	TRBJ1-5	CASSVRYGNQPQHF	TGTGCCAGCAGCGTAAGGTATGGCAATCAGCCCCAGCATTTT
.	TRBV30	TRBD1	TRBJ2-3	CAWIPGQGANTQYF	TGTGCCTGGATTCCGGGACAGGGGGCGAATACGCAGTATTTT
.	TRBV5-1	TRBD1	TRBJ1-1	CASSGWTGQTEAFF	TGCGCCAGCAGCGGCTGGACAGGACAGACTGAAGCTTTCTTT
.	TRBV7-2	.	TRBJ1-1	CASSFSTGNTEAFF	TGTGCCAGCAGCTTTTCGACGGGGAACACTGAAGCTTTCTTT
.	TRBV19	.	TRBJ1-1	CASRSDYFEAFF	TGTGCCAGTAGGAGTGACTATTTTGAAGCTTTCTTT
.	TRBV20-1	.	TRBJ2-5	CSATRRETQYF	TGCAGTGCTACCAGAAGAGAGACCCAGTACTTC
.	TRBV6-4	.	TRBJ1-6	CASSAVNGSPLHF	TGTGCCAGCAGTGCCGTCAACGGTTCACCCCTCCACTTT
.	TRBV18	TRBD1	TRBJ1-2	CASSPRGPNYGYTF	TGTGCCAGCTCACCAAGGGGGCCTAACTATGGCTACACCTTC
once	TRBV5-4	TRBD1	TRBJ1-2	CASSILQGAYYYGYTF	TGTGCCAGCAGCATATTACAGGGGGCATATTATTATGGCTACACCTTC
.	TRBV4-1	TRBD2	TRBJ2-5	CASSQGRRGVGETQYF	TGCGCCAGCAGCCAAGGCCGGCGGGGGGTTGGAGAGACCCAGTACTTC
.	TRBV6-5	TRBD1	TRBJ1-5	CASSYRGQGGQPQHF	TGTGCCAGCAGTTACCGGGGACAGGGTGGGCAGCCCCAGCATTTT
.	TRBV4-1	TRBD2	TRBJ2-7	CASSQRTSGVSGHEQYF	TGCGCCAGCAGCCAGCGGACTAGCGGGGTTTCGGGGCACGAGCAGTACTTC
.	TRBV4-1	.	TRBJ2-7	CASSQVKGEQYF	TGCGCCAGCAGCCAAGTAAAGGGCGAGCAGTACTTC
.	TRBV6-5	.	TRBJ2-2	CASSLQGYTGELFF	TGTGCCAGCAGTTTACAGGGATACACCGGGGAGCTGTTTTTT
.	TRBV21-1	.	TRBJ2-2	CASVNRLGGDTGELFF	TGTGCCAGCGTAAACCGGTTAGGAGGGGACACCGGGGAGCTGTTTTTT
.	TRBV28	TRBD1	TRBJ1-1	CASSSHRGNTEAFF	TGTGCCAGCAGTTCTCACAGGGGGAACACTGAAGCTTTCTTT
.	TRBV5-1	TRBD2	TRBJ2-7	CASRARGGDLSSYEQYF	TGCGCCAGCCGTGCGCGCGGGGGGGATTTGAGCTCCTACGAGCAGTACTTC